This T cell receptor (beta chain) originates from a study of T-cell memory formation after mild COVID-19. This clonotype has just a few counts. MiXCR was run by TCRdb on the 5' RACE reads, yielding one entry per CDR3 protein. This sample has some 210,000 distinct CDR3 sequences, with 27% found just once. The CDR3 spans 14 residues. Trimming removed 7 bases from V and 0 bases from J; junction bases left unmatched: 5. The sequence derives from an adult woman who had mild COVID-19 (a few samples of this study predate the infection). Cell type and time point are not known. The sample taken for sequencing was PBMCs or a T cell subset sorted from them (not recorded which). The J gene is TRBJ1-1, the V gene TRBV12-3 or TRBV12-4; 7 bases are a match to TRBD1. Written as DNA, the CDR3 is TGTGCCAGCACCTTAGGGGGCGTGAACACTGAAGCTTTCTTT. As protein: CASTLGGVNTEAFF.